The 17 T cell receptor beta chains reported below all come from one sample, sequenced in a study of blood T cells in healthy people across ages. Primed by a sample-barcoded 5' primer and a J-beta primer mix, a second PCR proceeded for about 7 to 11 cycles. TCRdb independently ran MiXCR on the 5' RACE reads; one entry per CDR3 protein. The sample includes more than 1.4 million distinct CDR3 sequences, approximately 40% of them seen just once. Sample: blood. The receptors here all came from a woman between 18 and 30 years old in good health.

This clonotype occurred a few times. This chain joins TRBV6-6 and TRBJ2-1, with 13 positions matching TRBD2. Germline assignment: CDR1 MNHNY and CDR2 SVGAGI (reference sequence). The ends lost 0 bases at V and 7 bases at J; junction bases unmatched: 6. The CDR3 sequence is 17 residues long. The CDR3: CASSYSLGLAGPNEQFF. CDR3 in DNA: TGTGCCAGCAGTTACTCACTGGGACTAGCGGGGCCAAATGAGCAGTTCTTC.

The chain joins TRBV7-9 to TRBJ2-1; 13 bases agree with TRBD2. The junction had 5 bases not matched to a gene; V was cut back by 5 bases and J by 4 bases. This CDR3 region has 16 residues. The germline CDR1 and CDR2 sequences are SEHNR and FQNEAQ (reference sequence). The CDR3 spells CASSPTSGRQYNEQFF. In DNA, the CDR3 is TGTGCCAGCAGCCCGACTAGCGGGAGGCAATACAATGAGCAGTTCTTC.

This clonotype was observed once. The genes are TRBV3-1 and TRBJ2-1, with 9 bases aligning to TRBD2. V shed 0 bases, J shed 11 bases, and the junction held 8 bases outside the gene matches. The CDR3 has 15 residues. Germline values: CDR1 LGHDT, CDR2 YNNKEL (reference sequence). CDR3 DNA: TGTGCCAGCAGCCAAGATAGTAGCGGGAGTCGGAAGCAGTTCTTC. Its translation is CASSQDSSGSRKQFF.

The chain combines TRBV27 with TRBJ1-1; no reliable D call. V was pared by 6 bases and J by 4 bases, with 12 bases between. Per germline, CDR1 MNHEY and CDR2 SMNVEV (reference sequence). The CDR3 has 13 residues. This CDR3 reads CASRYVSGTEAFF. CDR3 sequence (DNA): TGTGCCAGCAGGTACGTCAGTGGCACTGAAGCTTTCTTT.

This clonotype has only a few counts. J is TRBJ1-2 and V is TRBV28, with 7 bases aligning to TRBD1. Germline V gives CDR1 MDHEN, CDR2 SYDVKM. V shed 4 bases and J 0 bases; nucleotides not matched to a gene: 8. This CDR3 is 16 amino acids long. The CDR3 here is CASSSPRQGANYGYTF. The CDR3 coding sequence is TGTGCCAGCAGTTCCCCCCGACAGGGTGCTAACTATGGCTACACCTTC.

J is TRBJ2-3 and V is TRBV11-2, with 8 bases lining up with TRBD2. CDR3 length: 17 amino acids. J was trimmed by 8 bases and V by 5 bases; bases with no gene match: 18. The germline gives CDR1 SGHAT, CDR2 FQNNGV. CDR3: CASSQPQYGGEQGTQYF. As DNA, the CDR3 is TGTGCCAGCAGCCAGCCCCAGTACGGGGGGGAACAGGGTACGCAGTATTTT.

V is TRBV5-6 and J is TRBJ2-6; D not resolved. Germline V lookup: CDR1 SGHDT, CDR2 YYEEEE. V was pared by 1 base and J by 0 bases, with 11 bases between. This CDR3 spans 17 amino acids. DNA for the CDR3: TGTGCCAGCAGCTTGTATGTGGATCCCTCTGGGGCCAACGTCCTGACTTTC. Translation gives CASSLYVDPSGANVLTF.

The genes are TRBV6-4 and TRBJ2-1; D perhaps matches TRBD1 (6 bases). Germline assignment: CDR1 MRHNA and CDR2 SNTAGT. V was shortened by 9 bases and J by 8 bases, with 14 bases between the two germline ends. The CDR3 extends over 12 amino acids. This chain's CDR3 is CARRTGCDEQFF. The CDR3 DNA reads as TGTGCCAGGCGTACAGGGTGCGATGAGCAGTTCTTC.

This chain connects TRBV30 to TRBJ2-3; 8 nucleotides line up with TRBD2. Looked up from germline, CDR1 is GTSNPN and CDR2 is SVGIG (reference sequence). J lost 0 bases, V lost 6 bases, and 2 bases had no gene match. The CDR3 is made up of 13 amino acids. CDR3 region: CACGGVSTDTQYF. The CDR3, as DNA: TGTGCCTGCGGGGGGGTTAGCACAGATACGCAGTATTTT.

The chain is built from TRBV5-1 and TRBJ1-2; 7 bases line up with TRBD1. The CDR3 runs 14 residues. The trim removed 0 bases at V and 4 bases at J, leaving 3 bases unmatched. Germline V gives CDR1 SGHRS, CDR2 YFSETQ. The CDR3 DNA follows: TGCGCCAGCAGCTTGGGGGACAGTAGCTATGGCTACACCTTC. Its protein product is CASSLGDSSYGYTF.

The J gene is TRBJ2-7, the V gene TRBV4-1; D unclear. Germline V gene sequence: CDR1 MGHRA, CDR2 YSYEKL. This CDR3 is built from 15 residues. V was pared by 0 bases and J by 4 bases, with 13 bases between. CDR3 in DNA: TGCGCCAGCAGCCAAGATCCCACGGCCCCGTACGAGCAGTACTTC. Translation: CASSQDPTAPYEQYF.

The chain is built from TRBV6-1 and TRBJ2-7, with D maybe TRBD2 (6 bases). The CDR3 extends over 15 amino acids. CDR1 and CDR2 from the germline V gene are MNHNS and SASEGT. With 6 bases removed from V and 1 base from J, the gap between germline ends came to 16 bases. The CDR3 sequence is CASRPTRRGSYEQYF. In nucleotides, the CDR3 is TGTGCCAGCAGGCCGACTAGGAGGGGTTCCTACGAGCAGTACTTC.

Here the CDR3 reads CASIPQGYYEQYF. CDR3 DNA sequence: TGCGCCAGCATTCCACAGGGTTACTACGAGCAGTACTTC. V is TRBV10-2 and J is TRBJ2-7, with a possible D match to TRBD1 (6 bases). The CDR3 has 13 residues. V was cut by 7 bases and J by 3 bases, with 13 bases left in between. The germline gives CDR1 WSHSY, CDR2 SAAADI.

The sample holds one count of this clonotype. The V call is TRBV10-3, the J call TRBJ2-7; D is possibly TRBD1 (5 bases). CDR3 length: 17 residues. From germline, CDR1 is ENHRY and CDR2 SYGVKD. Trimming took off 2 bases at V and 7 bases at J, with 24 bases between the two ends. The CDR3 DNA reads TGTGCCATCAGTGAGAGTGGTGAGCGACAGCCCAACAATGAGCAGTACTTC. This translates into CAISESGERQPNNEQYF.

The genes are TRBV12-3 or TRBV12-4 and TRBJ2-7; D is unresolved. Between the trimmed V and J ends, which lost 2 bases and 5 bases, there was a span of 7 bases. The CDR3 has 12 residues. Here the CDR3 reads CASSLLSDEQYF. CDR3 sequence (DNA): TGTGCCAGCAGTTTACTTTCGGACGAGCAGTACTTC.

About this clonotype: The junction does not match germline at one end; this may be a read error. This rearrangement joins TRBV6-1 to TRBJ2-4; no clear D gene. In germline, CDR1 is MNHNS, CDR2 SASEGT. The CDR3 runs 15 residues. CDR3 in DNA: TGTGCCAGCACCGAAGGTGGGGAAGCCCAAAACATTCAGTACTTC. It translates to CASTEGGEAQNIQYF.

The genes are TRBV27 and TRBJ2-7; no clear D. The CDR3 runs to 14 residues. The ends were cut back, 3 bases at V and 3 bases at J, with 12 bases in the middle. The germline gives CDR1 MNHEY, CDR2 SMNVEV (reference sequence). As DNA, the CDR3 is TGTGCCAGCAGTTTGACATACCCATACTACGAGCAGTACTTC. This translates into CASSLTYPYYEQYF.